A single TCR beta chain is shown here with its context. Its antigen is unknown. Per-nucleotide qualities are absent, and no much larger clonotype sits a single base away. Using the deep immunoSEQ assay, TCR CDR3 regions were amplified from genomic DNA by multiplex PCR. Extracted genomic DNA from each cell subset was distributed evenly across all wells of several immunoSEQ 96-well plates, and each plate was treated as a replicate. For sorted subsets, each replicate PCR was loaded with about 0.2 ug genomic DNA, equivalent to some 27,000 T cell genomes. Purified libraries were quantified with a Qubit 3.0 fluorometer, sized on a Bioanalyzer 2100, and re-quantified with the KAPA Library Quantification kit. Every immunoSEQ 96-well plate was sequenced on a separate single-read 150-cycle Illumina NextSeq 550 flow cell. For the original study's pipeline: The immunoSEQ output contained only junctional sequences without quality scores, so filtering could not match that applied to full-length reads. Sequences were annotated with PyIR, a Python wrapper for IgBLAST v1.9, using IMGT germline references to assign V/J genes and CDR3. Reads with weak V/J assignments (E-value above 1e-6), missing CDR3, stop codons, out-of-frame junctions, or ambiguous translated residues were removed. V3J clonotypes were defined as sequences sharing the same inferred V gene, J gene, and CDR3 amino acid sequence. Percentage overlap between repertoires was calculated by dividing the number of shared unique clonotypes by the size of the smaller repertoire. Repertoire richness was assessed with RTK rarefaction, the Chao1 estimator, and Recon v2.1 estimates of unobserved clonotypes. For all TCRbeta clonotypes obtained by the gDNA method from a handful of donors, generation probabilities were computed with OLGA. TCRdb obtained this table from immuneACCESS and retained in-frame rearrangements with V and J assigned. These tables miss some clones; where compared with another copy, unresolved V genes account for less than half of the shortfall, and the remainder is unexplained. The DNA was the basis for D and trimming; V, J and clone size are from that table. The sample table contains more than 2 million clones; only one count was recorded for approximately 95% of them. Clones ranked in the top ten supply 0.13% of the sample.

This sample stems from a study of shared clonotypes between healthy human individuals (dated by TCRdb to the early 2020s). For context, the study as a whole: Three men and two women, aged 18 to 49 years, made up the cohort. Between about 0.8 and 9 billion PBMCs per donor were obtained by leukapheresis. To estimate repertoire size and how much clonotypes are shared between individuals, the study performed deep sequencing of blood TCR repertoires from roughly five healthy adults. Per donor, three plates each were used for CD4 naive and CD4 memory, two for CD8 naive, and one for CD8 memory. Libraries were prepared and TCR repertoires were sequenced by different laboratories using diverse techniques, in order to increase sequencing depth and limit assay-specific biases. Overall study results and their limits: Rarefaction of sorted-subset datasets indicated incomplete sequencing despite the large sequencing depth. Estimated clonotype richness was generally larger for naive than for memory subsets. Pairwise subsampling indicated that sequencing depth was expected to affect the degree of clonotype sharing among donors. The small number of donors limited the genetic and exposure-history diversity represented. Sampling was limited to blood, and TCR repertoires in tissue likely differ from TCR repertoires in blood. Clonotypes shared by all four sorted-subset donors showed higher generation probabilities than non-shared clonotypes. When several donors were compared, the shared fraction of clonotypes was 5% to 6.5% for naive CD4, over 3% for naive CD8, 2.3% for memory CD4, and around 0.37% for memory CD8.

The donors were healthy, HIV-negative adults with no recently reported acute infections or vaccinations. Only Caucasian adults living in Nashville, Tennessee, USA were represented among the donors. CD4+ T cells were enriched through magnetic negative selection, after which naive cells were positively selected on CD45RA and the remaining negative fraction served as the memory subset. After blood collection by leukapheresis, PBMCs were isolated using Ficoll-Histopaque density gradient centrifugation and then cryopreserved in the vapor phase of liquid nitrogen. Analytical flow cytometry was used to check the purity and quantity of each magnetically sorted T cell population. From each sorted fraction, genomic DNA was isolated and quantified by UV absorbance on a Nanodrop 2000c. Sequencing was carried out using naive CD4+ T cells sorted from blood. The cell subset or site label of this sample denotes: CD45RA+ positively selected. This sequence originates from a man in his late teens or twenties in good health.

The sequenced DNA is TGTGCCTGGACTCGCTTGGGGTCAGCGTCGAACACTGAAGCTTTCTTT. Its translation reads: CAWTRLGSASNTEAFF. Recombination joined TRBV30 with TRBJ1-1; the D gene is not confidently resolved. Reading the germline V gene (reference sequence) gives CDR1 GTSNPN and CDR2 SVGIG. V and J are truncated by 4 bases and 1 base respectively, leaving an intervening sequence of 19 bases. The CDR3 sequence holds 16 residues, the cysteine and phenylalanine included. Of all the DNA, just the CDR3 is kept, 48 bases in frame from base 1.